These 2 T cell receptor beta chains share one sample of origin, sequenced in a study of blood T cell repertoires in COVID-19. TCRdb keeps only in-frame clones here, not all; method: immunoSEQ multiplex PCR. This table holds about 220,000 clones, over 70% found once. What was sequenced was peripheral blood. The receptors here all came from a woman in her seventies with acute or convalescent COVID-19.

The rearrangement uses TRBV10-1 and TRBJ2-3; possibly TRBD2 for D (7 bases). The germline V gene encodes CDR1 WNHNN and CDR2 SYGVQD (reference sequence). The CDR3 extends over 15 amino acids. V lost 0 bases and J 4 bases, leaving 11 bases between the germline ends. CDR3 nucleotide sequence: TGCGCCAGCAGTGAGTCGAAAGGGGGGGCAGATACGCAGTATTTT. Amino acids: CASSESKGGADTQYF.

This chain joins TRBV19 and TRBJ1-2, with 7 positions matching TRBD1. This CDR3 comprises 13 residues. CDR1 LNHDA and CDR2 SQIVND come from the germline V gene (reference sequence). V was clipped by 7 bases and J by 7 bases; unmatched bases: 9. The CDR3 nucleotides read TGTGCCAGTAACCCCAGGGGGTACAGTGGCTACACCTTC. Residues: CASNPRGYSGYTF.